The clone carrying this T cell receptor beta chain was seen many times. This record comes from a study of CD8 T cells in ankylosing spondylitis. Each CDR3 protein gets one entry after TCRdb re-called the 5' RACE reads with MiXCR. The table records about 250,000 distinct CDR3 sequences, roughly 8.2% of them present only once. Germline CDR1 reads SGHKS; CDR2 reads YYEKEE (reference sequence). The V gene lost 0 bases and the J gene lost 2 bases, with 5 bases spanning the gap. This CDR3 has 13 amino acids. The clonotype was recovered from a female donor with ankylosing spondylitis or in good health (not recorded which). The V call is TRBV5-5, the J call TRBJ2-5; no definite D call. Sample: blood, either unsorted or a sorted T cell fraction (not recorded which). The CDR3 DNA sequence: TGTGCCAGCAGCTTGGTTGGGCAAGAGACCCAGTACTTC. The encoded protein is CASSLVGQETQYF.